This T cell receptor beta chain was identified during a study of cytomegalovirus exposure and HLA in healthy donors. Study findings and constraints: In a later analysis, an Asian-associated ancestry cluster reportedly showed fewer N-insertions than the 666-donor mean.

Vbeta (60) and Jbeta (13) primers were used in the PCR. Using immunoSEQ multiplex PCR, the repertoire was profiled, and TCRdb retains in-frame clones only, with some absent. The repertoire holds approximately 81,000 clones, with under 80% as singletons. As for this clone: Its antigen is unknown.

The germline gives CDR1 SGHTA, CDR2 FQGNSA. The ends lost 1 base at V and 5 bases at J; junction bases unmatched: 6. The CDR3 loop spans 16 amino acids. The TCR sequence derives from a man aged 35-49 years in good health and CMV-seropositive. The chain uses TRBV7-2 and TRBJ2-5; 11 positions match TRBD1. The sequencing sample was made of PBMCs. The CDR3 nucleotides read TGTGCCAGCAGCTTAGAGGGGACAGGGGGGATGGAGACCCAGTACTTC. Translation gives CASSLEGTGGMETQYF.